This TCR beta chain was documented in a study of blood T cell repertoires in COVID-19. The CDR3 has 15 amino acids. CDR1 is SEHNR, CDR2 FQNEAQ, per germline (reference sequence). The ends were cut back, 1 base at V and 1 base at J, with 10 bases in the middle. The assay was immunoSEQ multiplex PCR, and TCRdb's table has in-frame clones only and misses some. Of around 230,000 clones listed, approximately 85% are singletons. Sequenced sample: peripheral blood. The V gene is TRBV7-9, the J gene TRBJ2-5, with D possibly TRBD1 on 5 matching bases. This TCR was sampled from a man aged 50-59 years with COVID-19, enrolled during active disease. CDR3 loop: CASSLGQLVQETQYF. The DNA for the CDR3 is TGTGCCAGCAGCTTAGGACAGCTTGTCCAAGAGACCCAGTACTTC. The full variable domain, completed using reference TRBV7-9 and TRBJ2-5, is DTGVSQNPRHKITKRGQNVTFRCDPISEHNRLYWYRQTLGQGPEFLTYFQNEAQLEKSRLLSDRFSAERPKGSFSTLEIQRTEQGDSAMYLCASSLGQLVQETQYFGPGTRLLVL.